The entry below gives a single T cell receptor (beta chain) sequence along with its context. What it binds is unknown. Unique molecular identifiers were carried by the TCR beta cDNA libraries. Using its own MiXCR run on the PCR reads, TCRdb lists one record per CDR3 protein. The table includes 150,000 to 200,000 distinct CDR3 sequences, approximately 30% detected once. The data originate from a study of post-analysis software for immune sequencing data. Findings of the study overall: In patients, about 5 TRBV segments were more frequent than in controls, with TRBV5-6, TRBV5-1 and TRBV20-1 among them. Among multiple sclerosis patients, normalized Chao1 diversity was significantly below that of controls.

Per the germline V gene, CDR1 is MNHEY and CDR2 is SMNVEV (reference sequence). V was pared by 5 bases and J by 15 bases, with 17 bases between. CDR3 length: 12 amino acids. The material sequenced was blood. The clonotype comes from a girl aged 10-17 years with multiple sclerosis. The V gene is TRBV27, the J gene TRBJ2-1, with D maybe TRBD1 (6 bases). The CDR3 coding sequence is TGTGCCAGCAGTGCCCAGACAGGACAAAGGTTCTTC. As protein: CASSAQTGQRFF.